The rows below give T cell receptor beta chains drawn from one sample of a study of cytomegalovirus exposure and HLA in healthy donors. Measured with immunoSEQ multiplex PCR; TCRdb has only the in-frame clones, and not every one. Altogether about 130,000 clones are present, about 82% being singletons, with the ten largest covering approximately 5%. What was sequenced was PBMCs. The receptors originated from a man younger than 40 in good health and CMV-seronegative. Both conserved end residues are part of each CDR3. A D gene is named only where the DNA matches it firmly. Where a row states a size, it is once, few, many or the class of an expanded clone; other rows omit it.

>TRBJ2-7|14|.|once|TRBV15
TGTGCCACCAGCAGAGGGGCTGCCTCCTACGAGCAGTACTTC
CATSRGAASYEQYF
>TRBJ2-7|15|TRBD1|.|TRBV9
TGTGCCAGCAGCGTGGGTGGGGACAGGGGCGGCGAGCAGTACTTC
CASSVGGDRGGEQYF
>TRBJ1-2|17|.|.|TRBV15
TGTGCCACCAGCAGAGGGGTCGCGGGCCGGGGGGCGACTGGCTACACCTTC
CATSRGVAGRGATGYTF
>TRBJ1-1|11|.|.|TRBV5-8
TGTGCCAGCAACCGAAGGGGTGAAGCTTTCTTT
CASNRRGEAFF
>TRBJ1-1|14|.|.|TRBV25-1
TGTGCCAGCAGTGATAGTGTAGGGGGCACTGAAGCTTTCTTT
CASSDSVGGTEAFF
>TRBJ1-2|15|.|.|TRBV9
TGTGCCAGCAGCGTAAGTGCAGGGCTCAACTATGGCTACACCTTC
CASSVSAGLNYGYTF
>TRBJ1-1|16|.|.|TRBV18
TGTGCCAGCTCACCCCCGGGAGGCGGGGATAACACTGAAGCTTTCTTT
CASSPPGGGDNTEAFF
>TRBJ2-7|16|TRBD2|.|TRBV7-9
TGTGCCAGCAGCTTAGGTCTACTAGCGGGAACCTACGAGCAGTACTTC
CASSLGLLAGTYEQYF
>TRBJ1-3|14|.|.|TRBV2
TGTGCCAGCAGTGAGAGGGAGATTGGAAACACCATATATTTT
CASSEREIGNTIYF
>TRBJ2-7|15|.|.|TRBV27
TGTGCCAGCAGTCCCTTACAGGGTTTGAGCTACGAGCAGTACTTC
CASSPLQGLSYEQYF
>TRBJ1-1|17|.|.|TRBV18
TGTGCCAGCTCACCCCAGGTCACCGGGGGAGTGAACACTGAAGCTTTCTTT
CASSPQVTGGVNTEAFF
>TRBJ1-5|14|TRBD1|once|TRBV27
TGTGCCAGCCGCGGGACAGGGACGAACCAGCCCCAGCATTTT
CASRGTGTNQPQHF
>TRBJ1-4|15|TRBD1|.|TRBV2
TGTGCCAGCAGTAGAAGTAAGGGGGCGGATGAAAAACTGTTTTTT
CASSRSKGADEKLFF
>TRBJ2-6|15|TRBD1|.|TRBV6-5
TGTGCCAGCAGTACAGGGGGCGCTGGGGCCAACGTCCTGACTTTC
CASSTGGAGANVLTF